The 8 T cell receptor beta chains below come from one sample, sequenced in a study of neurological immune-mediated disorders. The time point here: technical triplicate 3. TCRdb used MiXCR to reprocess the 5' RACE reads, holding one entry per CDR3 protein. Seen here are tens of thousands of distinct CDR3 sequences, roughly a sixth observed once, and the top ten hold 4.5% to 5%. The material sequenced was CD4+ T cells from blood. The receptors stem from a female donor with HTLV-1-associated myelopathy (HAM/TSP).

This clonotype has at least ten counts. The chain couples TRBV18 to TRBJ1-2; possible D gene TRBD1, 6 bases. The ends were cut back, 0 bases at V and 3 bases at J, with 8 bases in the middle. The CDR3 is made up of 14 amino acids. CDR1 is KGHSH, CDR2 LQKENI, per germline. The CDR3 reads CASSPPRGDYGYTF. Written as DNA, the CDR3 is TGTGCCAGCTCACCACCGAGGGGGGACTATGGCTACACCTTC.

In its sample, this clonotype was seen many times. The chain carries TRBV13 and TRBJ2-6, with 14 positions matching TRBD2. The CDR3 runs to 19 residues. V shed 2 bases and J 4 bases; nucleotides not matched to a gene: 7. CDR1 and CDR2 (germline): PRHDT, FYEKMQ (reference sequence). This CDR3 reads CASSLWGLAGEAGANVLTF. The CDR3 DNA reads TGTGCCAGCAGCTTATGGGGACTAGCGGGAGAGGCCGGGGCCAACGTCCTGACTTTC.

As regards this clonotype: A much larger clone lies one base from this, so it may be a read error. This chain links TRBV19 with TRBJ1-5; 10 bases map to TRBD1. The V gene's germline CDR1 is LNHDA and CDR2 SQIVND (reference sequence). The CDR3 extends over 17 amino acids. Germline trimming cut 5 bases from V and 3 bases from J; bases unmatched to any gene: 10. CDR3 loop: CASSQRRGQGDNQPQHF. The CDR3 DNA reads TGTGCCAGTAGTCAAAGGCGTGGACAGGGGGACAATCAGCCCCAGCATTTT.

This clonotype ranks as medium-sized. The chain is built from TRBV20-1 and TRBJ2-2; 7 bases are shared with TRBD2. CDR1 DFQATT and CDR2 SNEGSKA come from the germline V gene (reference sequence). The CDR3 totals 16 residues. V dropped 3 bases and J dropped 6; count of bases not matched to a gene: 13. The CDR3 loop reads CSASSLAGAIPGELFF. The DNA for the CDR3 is TGCAGTGCTAGTTCTCTGGCGGGAGCGATCCCCGGGGAGCTGTTTTTT.

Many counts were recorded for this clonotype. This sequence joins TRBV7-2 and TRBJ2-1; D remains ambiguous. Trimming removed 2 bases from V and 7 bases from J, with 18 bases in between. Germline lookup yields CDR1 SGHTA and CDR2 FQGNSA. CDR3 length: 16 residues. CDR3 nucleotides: TGTGCCAGCAGCTTATGGATCTCCGGTGGGGAAAATGAGCAGTTCTTC. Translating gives CASSLWISGGENEQFF.

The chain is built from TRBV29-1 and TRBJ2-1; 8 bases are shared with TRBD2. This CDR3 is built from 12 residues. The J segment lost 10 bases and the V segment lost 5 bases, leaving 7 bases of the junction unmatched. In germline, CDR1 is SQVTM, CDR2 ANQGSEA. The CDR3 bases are TGCAGCGTTCGACCCGGCGGGGGGGAGCAGTTCTTC. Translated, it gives CSVRPGGGEQFF.

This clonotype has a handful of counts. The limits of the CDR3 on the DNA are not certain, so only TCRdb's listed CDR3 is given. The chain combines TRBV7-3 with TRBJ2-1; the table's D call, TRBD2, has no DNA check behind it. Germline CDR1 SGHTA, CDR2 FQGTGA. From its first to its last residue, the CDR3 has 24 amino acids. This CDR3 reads CASSIYLCSVVRASGGSSYNEQFF.

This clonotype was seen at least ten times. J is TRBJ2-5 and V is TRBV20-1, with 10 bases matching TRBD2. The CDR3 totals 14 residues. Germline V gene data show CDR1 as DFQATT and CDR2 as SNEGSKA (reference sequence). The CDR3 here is CSLSGGAGQETQYF. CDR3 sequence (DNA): TGCAGCCTCAGCGGGGGGGCCGGCCAAGAGACCCAGTACTTC.